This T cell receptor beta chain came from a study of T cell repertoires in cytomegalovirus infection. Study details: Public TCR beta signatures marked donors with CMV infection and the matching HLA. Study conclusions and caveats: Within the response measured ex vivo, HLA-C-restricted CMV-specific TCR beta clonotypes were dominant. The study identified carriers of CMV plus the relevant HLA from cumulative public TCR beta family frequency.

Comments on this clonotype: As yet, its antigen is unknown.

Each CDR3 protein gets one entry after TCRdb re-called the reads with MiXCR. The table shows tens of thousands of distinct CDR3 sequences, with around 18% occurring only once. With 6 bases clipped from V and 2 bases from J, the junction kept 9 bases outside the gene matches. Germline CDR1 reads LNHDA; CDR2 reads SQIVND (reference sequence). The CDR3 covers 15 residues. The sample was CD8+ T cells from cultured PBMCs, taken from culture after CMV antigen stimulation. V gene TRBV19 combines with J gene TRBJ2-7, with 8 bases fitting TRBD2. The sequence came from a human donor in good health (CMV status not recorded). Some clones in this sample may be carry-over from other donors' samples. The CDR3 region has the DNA TGTGCCAGTAGCAAAGCCGGGACTAGAACCTACGAGCAGTACTTC. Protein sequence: CASSKAGTRTYEQYF.